The 6 T cell receptor beta chains below come from one sample, sequenced in a study of cytomegalovirus exposure and HLA in healthy donors. PCR was performed using 60 Vbeta and 13 Jbeta primers. Some clones are missing from TCRdb's copy, which holds only in-frame ones; the method was immunoSEQ multiplex PCR. The table shows 150,000 to 200,000 clones, with about 81% occurring only once. The sequencing sample was made of PBMCs. The source is a girl aged 5-17 years in good health and CMV-seropositive.

The V and J genes are TRBV5-6 and TRBJ2-7, with 7 bases that match TRBD2. V trimming: 6 bases; J trimming: 0 bases; junction bases outside the gene matches: 9. CDR1 SGHDT and CDR2 YYEEEE come from the germline V gene. This CDR3 has 15 amino acids. CDR3 coding DNA: TGTGCCAGCACCCAAGCGGGACTCCTCTCCTACGAGCAGTACTTC. This translates into CASTQAGLLSYEQYF.

The genes are TRBV28 and TRBJ1-1, with 10 bases that match TRBD1. Germline V gene lookup returns CDR1 MDHEN and CDR2 SYDVKM. The CDR3 is 14 amino acids. After removal of 5 bases from V and 5 bases from J, the junction contained 5 bases not matched to a gene. The CDR3 loop is CASSEMDRGTEAFF. The DNA for the CDR3 is TGTGCCAGCAGTGAGATGGACAGGGGGACTGAAGCTTTCTTT.

The chain recombines TRBV27 with TRBJ2-4; TRBD1 matches at 9 bases. The germline gives CDR1 MNHEY, CDR2 SMNVEV (reference sequence). This CDR3 has 14 residues. Losses at the gene ends were 6 bases for V and 9 bases for J; bases not matched to a gene: 9. The CDR3 here is CASRPPGQGIIQYF. The CDR3 nucleotides are TGTGCCAGCAGGCCCCCGGGACAGGGCATCATTCAGTACTTC.

V usage is TRBV18 and J usage is TRBJ2-1; D is perhaps TRBD2 (5 bases). The CDR3 is 14 amino acids. Germline V lookup: CDR1 KGHSH, CDR2 LQKENI. V lost 6 bases to trimming and J lost 2 bases, with 11 bases between them. This CDR3 is CASSPGSAYNEQFF. The CDR3 nucleotides read TGTGCCAGCTCCCCGGGATCTGCCTACAATGAGCAGTTCTTC.

The CDR3 spells CASSRRLSGGSVETQYF. In nucleotides, the CDR3 is TGTGCCAGCAGCCGGCGGCTTAGCGGGGGGTCCGTGGAGACCCAGTACTTC. This chain connects TRBV7-8 to TRBJ2-5; 10 bases align to TRBD2. CDR3 length equals 17 residues. Per germline, CDR1 SGHVS and CDR2 FQNEAQ. Trimming at V came to 5 bases and at J to 5 bases, leaving 14 bases not matched to a gene.

This clone was found once. The chain has TRBV7-8 and TRBJ1-1; TRBD1 agrees at 10 bases. The CDR3 loop spans 13 amino acids. Trimming at V came to 1 base and at J to 13 bases, leaving 6 bases not matched to a gene. The germline V gene has CDR1 SGHVS and CDR2 FQNEAQ. This chain's CDR3 is CASSLGWDRGGFF. The CDR3 bases are TGTGCCAGCAGCTTAGGGTGGGACAGGGGTGGTTTCTTT.